This T cell receptor (beta chain) was recovered during a study of Ad26.COV2.S vaccination and SARS-CoV-2 variants. Described treatment: roughly 18 received Ad26.COV2.S at low or high dose, single or two shots; about 5 received placebo; per-sample allocation not given. Samples were taken on day 63 after the first vaccine or placebo injection. The method was immunoSEQ multiplex PCR; TCRdb's version includes in-frame clones alone and lacks a portion of them. In the table there are 300,000 to 400,000 clones, roughly 87% of which are singletons. Germline lookup yields CDR1 SNHLY and CDR2 FYNNEI. J gave up 8 bases and V 6 bases, and 10 bases lay outside the gene matches. This CDR3 region has 14 residues.

The sample consisted of peripheral blood, taken in a trial of Ad26.COV2.S vaccine versus placebo. The chain is built from TRBV2 and TRBJ2-1; TRBD1 matches 7 bases. The clonotype originates from a person aged 18-65 years who received the Ad26.COV2.S COVID-19 vaccine or a placebo. The CDR3 region is CASRGEGAYHEQFF. The CDR3 DNA reads TGTGCCAGCAGAGGAGAGGGGGCATACCATGAGCAGTTCTTC.